One sample yielded the 16 T cell receptor beta chains listed below, sequenced in a study of beta chain features in type 1 diabetes. These TCRs are of unknown antigen specificity. Study-wide results and caveats: Shortening that was moderate but significant affected the TCRB CDR3s of Type 1 diabetes patients in all four CD4+ subsets.

The authors reverse transcribed all of the isolated RNA, so sequencing captured expressed TCRB transcripts. Libraries were prepared by immunoSEQ multiplex PCR; TCRdb keeps only in-frame clonotypes and omits some of them. The data show 200,000 to 300,000 clones, about a tenth seen once. The sequenced material came from naive CD4+ T cells from blood. The receptors here all came from a man in his thirties or forties with type 1 diabetes.

This clone was recorded a few times. The V gene is TRBV7-2, the J gene TRBJ2-7; possibly TRBD1 for D (6 bases). Trimming took off 5 bases at V and 0 bases at J, with 14 bases between the two ends. CDR3 size: 15 residues. Looked up from germline, CDR1 is SGHTA and CDR2 is FQGNSA. DNA of the CDR3: TGTGCCAGCAGCCAACAGGGCCCTTACTCCTACGAGCAGTACTTC. It specifies CASSQQGPYSYEQYF.

The rearrangement uses TRBV28 and TRBJ2-7, with a possible D match to TRBD1 (6 bases). V lost 4 bases to trimming and J lost 3 bases, with 13 bases between them. The CDR3 has 14 amino acids. The germline V gene encodes CDR1 MDHEN and CDR2 SYDVKM. The CDR3 protein is CASSSHRAVYEQYF. The CDR3 nucleotides read TGTGCCAGCAGTTCCCACAGGGCAGTCTACGAGCAGTACTTC.

In its sample, this clone was seen a few times. The rearrangement uses TRBV7-2 and TRBJ1-3; D is ambiguous. CDR1 SGHTA and CDR2 FQGNSA come from the germline V gene. This CDR3 has 14 residues. Between the trimmed V and J ends, which lost 1 base and 4 bases, there was a span of 8 bases. In DNA, the CDR3 is TGTGCCAGCAGCTTAGGAGCCTACGGAAACACCATATATTTT. It codes for CASSLGAYGNTIYF. The full variable domain, completed using reference TRBV7-2 and TRBJ1-3, is GAGVSQSPSNKVTEKGKDVELRCDPISGHTALYWYRQSLGQGLEFLIYFQGNSAPDKSGLPSDRFSAERTGGSVSTLTIQRTQQEDSAVYLCASSLGAYGNTIYFGEGSWLTVV.

This clone was recorded a few times. The V and J genes are TRBV7-9 and TRBJ1-6; TRBD1 matches at 9 bases. The CDR3 runs 16 residues. Looked up from germline, CDR1 is SEHNR and CDR2 is FQNEAQ (reference sequence). Trimming removed 7 bases from V and 2 bases from J; junction bases left unmatched: 6. CDR3 protein: CASTPGTGTYNSPLHF. The DNA of the CDR3 is TGTGCCAGCACCCCCGGGACAGGGACCTATAATTCACCCCTCCACTTT.

V is TRBV11-2 and J is TRBJ1-5; TRBD1 agrees at 7 bases. Germline trimming cut 1 base from V and 7 bases from J; bases unmatched to any gene: 4. The CDR3 runs to 14 residues. Germline CDR1 SGHAT, CDR2 FQNNGV. The CDR3 nucleotides are TGTGCCAGCAGCTTAGGGGACAGTCGACAGCCCCAGCATTTT. It codes for CASSLGDSRQPQHF.

The genes are TRBV28 and TRBJ1-1; D is undetermined. This CDR3 spans 13 amino acids. CDR1 MDHEN and CDR2 SYDVKM come from the germline V gene. V lost 9 bases and J 6 bases, leaving 17 bases between the germline ends. CDR3 loop: CASMQAPSSEAFF. DNA of the CDR3: TGTGCCAGTATGCAAGCCCCGTCATCTGAAGCTTTCTTT.

This clone has just a few counts. The rearrangement uses TRBV11-2 and TRBJ2-5; TRBD1 might be the D (7 bases). Per the germline V gene, CDR1 is SGHAT and CDR2 is FQNNGV. The germline V and J ends were trimmed by 5 bases and 5 bases, with 15 bases remaining between them. The CDR3 sequence is 14 residues long. The CDR3 coding sequence is TGTGCCAGCAGCCCAGGGGGGAGAGGGGAGACCCAGTACTTC. Translated: CASSPGGRGETQYF.

The genes are TRBV14 and TRBJ1-1, with D hard to call. The CDR3 has 14 amino acids. Germline V lookup: CDR1 SGHDN, CDR2 FVKESK. V was trimmed by 3 bases and J by 1 base, leaving 9 bases between them. For the CDR3, the DNA is TGTGCCAGCAGCCACCAGGTCAAGAACACTGAAGCTTTCTTT. Translating it yields CASSHQVKNTEAFF.

The chain's CDR3 is CASSKDRVPSGANVLTF. The CDR3 DNA reads TGCGCCAGCAGCAAGGACAGGGTACCGTCTGGGGCCAACGTCCTGACTTTC. The V and J genes are TRBV5-1 and TRBJ2-6; TRBD1 matches at 8 bases. The CDR3 contains 17 residues. V dropped 4 bases and J dropped 1; count of bases not matched to a gene: 7. CDR1 and CDR2 from the germline V gene are SGHRS and YFSETQ.

The rearrangement joins TRBV28 to TRBJ2-1; the match to TRBD2 covers 9 bases. V dropped 8 bases and J dropped 4; count of bases not matched to a gene: 6. This CDR3 spans 14 amino acids. Germline V gene lookup returns CDR1 MDHEN and CDR2 SYDVKM. This CDR3 is CASGLSGGYNEQFF. For the CDR3, the DNA is TGTGCCAGCGGGCTAAGCGGGGGGTACAATGAGCAGTTCTTC.

This clone was counted only a few times. The chain links TRBV18 to TRBJ1-1; D remains ambiguous. V shed 4 bases and J shed 1 base, with 10 bases lying between them. Germline lookup yields CDR1 KGHSH and CDR2 LQKENI. The CDR3 covers 14 residues. The chain's CDR3 is CASSLVVRNTEAFF. CDR3 sequence (DNA): TGTGCCAGCTCACTAGTCGTGAGGAACACTGAAGCTTTCTTT.

This clone occurred a few times. The chain links TRBV11-1 to TRBJ2-7; D unresolved. V was clipped by 0 bases and J by 5 bases, with 8 bases between them. The CDR3 extends over 13 amino acids. Germline V gene lookup returns CDR1 SGHAT and CDR2 FQDESV (reference sequence). Here the CDR3 reads CASSLARSHEQYF. The CDR3 DNA is TGTGCCAGCAGCTTAGCGAGAAGCCACGAGCAGTACTTC. Full variable domain (remainder filled in from reference TRBV11-1 and TRBJ2-7): EAEVAQSPRYKITEKSQAVAFWCDPISGHATLYWYRQILGQGPELLVQFQDESVVDDSQLPKDRFSAERLKGVDSTLKIQPAELGDSAMYLCASSLARSHEQYFGPGTRLTVT.

This chain links TRBV10-3 with TRBJ1-1; D gene unclear. Germline CDR1 ENHRY, CDR2 SYGVKD. The CDR3 runs 13 residues. Trimming removed 6 bases from V and 0 bases from J, with 8 bases in between. The CDR3 reads CAIRPGLNTEAFF. CDR3 coding DNA: TGTGCCATCAGGCCGGGGTTGAACACTGAAGCTTTCTTT.

This clone was observed a few times. J is TRBJ1-5 and V is TRBV18; 7 nucleotides line up with TRBD1. Unmatched junction bases numbered 7, after V lost 3 bases and J lost 2 bases. Germline CDR1 KGHSH, CDR2 LQKENI. This CDR3 contains 16 residues. The CDR3 sequence: CASSPRQGLGNQPQHF. CDR3 nucleotides: TGTGCCAGCTCACCCCGACAGGGCCTAGGCAATCAGCCCCAGCATTTT.

The rearrangement links TRBV25-1 to TRBJ1-2; D perhaps matches TRBD1 (6 bases). The CDR3 loop spans 12 amino acids. The V end was cut by 8 bases, the J end by 8 bases, with 15 bases between. CDR1 is MGHDK and CDR2 is SYGVNS in the germline V gene. CDR3 amino acids: CASSKDRRGYTF. CDR3 DNA sequence: TGTGCCAGCTCAAAGGACAGACGGGGCTACACCTTC.

The V and J genes are TRBV19 and TRBJ1-1, with D maybe TRBD1 (5 bases). The CDR3 sequence is 11 residues long. Trimming took 8 bases from V and 5 from J, leaving 9 bases between them. Germline loops: CDR1 LNHDA, CDR2 SQIVND (reference sequence). The chain's CDR3 is CASSRGTEAFF. The CDR3 DNA reads TGTGCCAGTTCTAGGGGTACTGAAGCTTTCTTT.